One sample yielded the 17 T cell receptor beta chains listed below, sequenced in a study of CD8 T cells in ankylosing spondylitis. TCRdb fed the 5' RACE reads into MiXCR, producing one record per CDR3 protein. The sample has some 150,000 distinct CDR3 sequences, over 9.5% seen once. The sequenced material came from blood, either unsorted or a sorted T cell fraction (not recorded which). The receptors derive from a female donor with ankylosing spondylitis or in good health (not recorded which).

The chain recombines TRBV11-2 with TRBJ2-2, with D uncertain. Trimming took off 5 bases at V and 9 bases at J, with 7 bases between the two ends. The CDR3 loop spans 11 amino acids. CDR1 and CDR2 from the germline V gene are SGHAT and FQNNGV. The CDR3 nucleotides are TGTGCCAGCAGCCTTACCTGGGAGCTGTTTTTT. It is translated as CASSLTWELFF.

The V call is TRBV6-2 or TRBV6-3, the J call TRBJ1-2, with no clear D. This CDR3 contains 10 residues. Germline loops: CDR1 MNHEY, CDR2 SVGEGT. V was pared by 6 bases and J by 2 bases, with 1 base between. The CDR3 DNA is TGTGCCAGCAGGAACTATGGCTACACCTTC. Its protein product is CASRNYGYTF.

This clonotype occurred a few times. This chain links TRBV30 with TRBJ1-2; D is unclear. Trimming left V 2 bases short and J 4 bases short, with 5 bases between. There are 11 residues in the CDR3. In germline, CDR1 is GTSNPN, CDR2 SVGIG (reference sequence). The CDR3 spells CAWSNGYGYTF. Written as DNA, the CDR3 is TGTGCCTGGAGTAACGGCTATGGCTACACCTTC. The entire variable domain, with the rest obtained from reference TRBV30 and TRBJ1-2, is as follows: SQTIHQWPATLVQPVGSPLSLECTVEGTSNPNLYWYRQAAGRGLQLLFYSVGIGQISSEVPQNLSASRPQDRQFILSSKKLLLSDSGFYLCAWSNGYGYTFGSGTRLTVV.

For this clonotype: Its ends do not fully match the called genes, so a read error is possible. This chain joins TRBV29-1 and TRBJ1-4; possibly TRBD1 for D (6 bases). The CDR3 loop spans 14 amino acids. Germline CDR1 SQVTM, CDR2 ANQGSEA. CDR3 sequence reads: CCVVGGPIGEKLFF. In nucleotides, the CDR3 is TGCTGCGTGGTCGGGGGGCCAATTGGTGAAAAACTGTTTTTT.

This clonotype was recorded many times. The chain combines TRBV27 with TRBJ2-2; D tentatively fits TRBD1 or TRBD2 (5 bases each). CDR3 length equals 15 residues. The V and J ends lost 6 bases and 6 bases respectively, with 17 bases between them. CDR1 MNHEY and CDR2 SMNVEV come from the germline V gene (reference sequence). CDR3: CASSSRPQGAGELFF. The CDR3 coding sequence is TGTGCCAGCAGCTCAAGGCCCCAGGGAGCCGGGGAGCTGTTTTTT.

This clonotype has only a few counts. V and J are TRBV21-1 and TRBJ2-7; the D call of TRBD1 is as the table states it, not checked on the DNA. TRBV21-1 is annotated as a pseudogene. CDR3 length equals 15 residues. CDR3 nucleotides: TGTGCCAGCAGCAAAGCCCGGGAGTCCTCCTACGAGCAGTACTTC. Protein sequence: CASSKARESSYEQYF.

This clonotype was counted at least ten times. The V call is TRBV6-2 or TRBV6-3, the J call TRBJ1-6; D not certain. Trimming pared 2 bases from V and 9 bases from J, leaving 2 bases between. The length of the CDR3 is 11 residues. The germline V gene has CDR1 MNHEY and CDR2 SVGEGT. The CDR3 protein is CASSYSSPLHF. CDR3 DNA sequence: TGTGCCAGCAGTTACAGTTCACCCCTCCACTTT.

This clonotype was observed at least ten times. V is TRBV7-9 and J is TRBJ1-1, with D hard to call. Germline loops: CDR1 SEHNR, CDR2 FQNEAQ (reference sequence). The CDR3 sequence is 12 residues long. This CDR3 reads CGTRGLNTEAFF. DNA for the CDR3: TGTGGAACCCGAGGGCTCAACACTGAAGCTTTCTTT. The full variable domain, with the rest looked up from reference TRBV7-9 and TRBJ1-1, is DTGVSQNPRHKITKRGQNVTFRCDPISEHNRLYWYRQTLGQGPEFLTYFQNEAQLEKSRLLSDRFSAERPKGSFSTLEIQRTEQGDSAMYLCGTRGLNTEAFFGQGTRLTVV.

This sequence joins TRBV14 and TRBJ2-1, with TRBD1 identical over 7 bases. After removal of 4 bases from V and 15 bases from J, the junction contained 9 bases not matched to a gene. This CDR3 has 12 residues. The germline V gene has CDR1 SGHDN and CDR2 FVKESK. CDR3 loop: CASSPTHRGRFF. CDR3 coding DNA: TGTGCCAGCAGCCCCACCCACAGGGGTAGGTTCTTC.

As to this clonotype: It may be a read error: a sequence one base away is much more abundant. The CDR3 spells CASGDSVNTEAFF. In nucleotides, the CDR3 is TGTGCCAGCGGCGACAGTGTGAACACTGAAGCTTTCTTT. This chain connects TRBV6-5 to TRBJ1-1; D might be TRBD1 (5 bases). The CDR3 is 13 residues long. V dropped 8 bases and J dropped 0 bases, with 10 bases sitting between them. Germline lookup yields CDR1 MNHEY and CDR2 SVGAGI.

The genes are TRBV12-3 or TRBV12-4 and TRBJ1-3, with unresolved D. V was shortened by 3 bases and J by 4 bases, with 7 bases between the two germline ends. CDR3 size: 13 residues. CDR3 nucleotide sequence: TGTGCCAGCAGTTTTAAGATCGGAAACACCATATATTTT. Translation: CASSFKIGNTIYF.

This clonotype was seen a few times. The chain employs TRBV20-1 and TRBJ1-1; D uncertain. V dropped 3 bases and J dropped 3 bases, with 8 bases sitting between them. Germline CDR1 DFQATT, CDR2 SNEGSKA (reference sequence). CDR3 length: 12 amino acids. The CDR3 region is CSASLDDTEAFF. In DNA form, the CDR3 reads TGCAGTGCTAGCCTAGATGACACTGAAGCTTTCTTT.

Ten or more counts support this clonotype. The rearrangement joins TRBV5-1 to TRBJ2-3; 8 bases match TRBD2. Germline trimming cut 0 bases from V and 4 bases from J; bases unmatched to any gene: 7. The CDR3 length is 16 residues. Germline CDR1 reads SGHRS; CDR2 reads YFSETQ. CDR3 nucleotides: TGCGCCAGCAGCTTGGCAAGCGGGGGTTCTTCAGATACGCAGTATTTT. This encodes CASSLASGGSSDTQYF. The variable domain in full, with the rest retrieved from reference TRBV5-1 and TRBJ2-3, is KAGVTQTPRYLIKTRGQQVTLSCSPISGHRSVSWYQQTPGQGLQFLFEYFSETQRNKGNFPGRFSGRQFSNSRSEMNVSTLELGDSALYLCASSLASGGSSDTQYFGPGTRLTVL.

This clonotype was observed at least ten times. The chain has TRBV12-3 or TRBV12-4 and TRBJ2-3, with no clear D. The CDR3 is 14 amino acids. V was shortened by 4 bases and J by 2 bases, with 10 bases between the two germline ends. In DNA form, the CDR3 reads TGTGCCAGCAGTTCCGGGCCAAACACAGATACGCAGTATTTT. Its protein is CASSSGPNTDTQYF.

This clonotype was counted ten times or more. V usage is TRBV12-3 or TRBV12-4 and J usage is TRBJ2-3; tentatively, D is TRBD2 (7 bases). The CDR3 consists of 14 residues. V was trimmed by 6 bases and J by 4 bases, leaving 14 bases between them. CDR3 sequence reads: CASRPPGGPDTQYF. In DNA form, the CDR3 reads TGTGCCAGCAGGCCGCCGGGGGGCCCAGATACGCAGTATTTT.

The sample holds many counts of this clonotype. The chain joins TRBV20-1 to TRBJ2-7; 10 bases fit TRBD2. The CDR3 has 18 amino acids. CDR1 is DFQATT, CDR2 SNEGSKA, per germline (reference sequence). With V trimmed by 0 bases and J by 2 bases, 13 bases remained unmatched. Here the CDR3 DNA reads TGCAGTGCTAGAGATGGTTCTAGCGGGAGCCTCAGACCCTACGAGCAGTACTTC. It translates to CSARDGSSGSLRPYEQYF.

This clonotype was counted ten times or more. The CDR3 loop reads CASSFRGPNEQFF. CDR3 DNA: TGTGCCAGCAGTTTTAGGGGGCCAAATGAGCAGTTCTTC. This chain links TRBV12-3 or TRBV12-4 with TRBJ2-1; 7 nucleotides line up with TRBD1. J gave up 7 bases and V 3 bases, and 3 bases lay outside the gene matches. The CDR3 has 13 residues.